The clone carrying this T cell receptor beta chain came up once. The entry originates in a study of control samples from healthy donors and cancer patients. Assay used: immunoSEQ multiplex PCR; TCRdb lists only in-frame clones, some missing. The sample yields about 160,000 clones, roughly 90% seen once. This CDR3 region has 12 residues. Trimming pared 6 bases from V and 6 bases from J, leaving 11 bases between. Sequenced material: blood. The chain uses TRBV12-3 or TRBV12-4 and TRBJ1-2, with D perhaps TRBD1 (5 bases). The TCR originated in a young man in good health. The CDR3 here is CASRHEGDGYTF. In nucleotides, the CDR3 is TGTGCCAGCAGACACGAAGGGGATGGCTACACCTTC.